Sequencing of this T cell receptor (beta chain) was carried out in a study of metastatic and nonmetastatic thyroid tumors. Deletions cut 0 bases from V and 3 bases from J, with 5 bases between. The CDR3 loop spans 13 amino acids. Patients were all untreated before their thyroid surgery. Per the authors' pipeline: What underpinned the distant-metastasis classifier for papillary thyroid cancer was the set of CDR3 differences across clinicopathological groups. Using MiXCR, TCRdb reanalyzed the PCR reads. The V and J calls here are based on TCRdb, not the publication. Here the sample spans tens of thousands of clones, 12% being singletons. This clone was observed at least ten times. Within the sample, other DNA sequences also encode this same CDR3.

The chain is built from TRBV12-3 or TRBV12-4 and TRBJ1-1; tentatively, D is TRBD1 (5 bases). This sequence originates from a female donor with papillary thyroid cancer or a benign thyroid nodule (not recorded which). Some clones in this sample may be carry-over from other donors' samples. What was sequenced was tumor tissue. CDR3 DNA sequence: TGTGCCAGCAGTTTAGCGGGGGACACTGAAGCTTTCTTT. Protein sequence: CASSLAGDTEAFF.